This TCR beta chain stems from a study of blood T cell repertoires in COVID-19. Background on the study: Material from acute and convalescent COVID-19 was sourced from the United States, Italy and Spain. The cDNA or gDNA used as material had been derived from T cells, B-cell-depleted T cells, or PBMCs.

This CDR3 spans 16 amino acids. CDR1 is SGHRS, CDR2 YFSETQ, per germline. The V gene end was trimmed by 4 bases and the J gene end by 4 bases; junction bases not matched to a gene: 11. TCRdb's copy holds only in-frame clones and misses some; the assay was immunoSEQ multiplex PCR. The sample has about 190,000 clones; approximately 90% are singletons. The specimen sequenced was peripheral blood. The TCR was taken from a human donor in a cohort sampled during active COVID-19. The chain combines TRBV5-1 with TRBJ1-3, with 7 bases that match TRBD1. CDR3 DNA: TGCGCCAGCAGCCCGGGGACAGACCTTAGAGGAAACACCATATATTTT. It codes for CASSPGTDLRGNTIYF. Full variable domain (missing parts from reference TRBV5-1 and TRBJ1-3): KAGVTQTPRYLIKTRGQQVTLSCSPISGHRSVSWYQQTPGQGLQFLFEYFSETQRNKGNFPGRFSGRQFSNSRSEMNVSTLELGDSALYLCASSPGTDLRGNTIYFGEGSWLTVV.